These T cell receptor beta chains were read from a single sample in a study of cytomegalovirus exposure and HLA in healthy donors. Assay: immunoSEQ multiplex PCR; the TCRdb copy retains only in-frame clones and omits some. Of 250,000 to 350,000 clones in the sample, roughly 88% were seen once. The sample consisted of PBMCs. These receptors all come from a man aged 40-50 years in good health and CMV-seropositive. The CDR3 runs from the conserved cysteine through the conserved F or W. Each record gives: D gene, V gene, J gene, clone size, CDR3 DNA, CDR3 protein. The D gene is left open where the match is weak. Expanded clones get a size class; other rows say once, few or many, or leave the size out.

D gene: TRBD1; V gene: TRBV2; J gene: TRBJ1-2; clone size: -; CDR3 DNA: TGTGCCAGCAGCCGCGGTTACAGGGGGTCAGGCTATGGCTACACCTTC; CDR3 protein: CASSRGYRGSGYGYTF
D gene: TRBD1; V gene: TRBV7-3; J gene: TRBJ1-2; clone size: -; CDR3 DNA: TGTGCCAGCAGCCTGAATGACAGGGTGGGCTACACCTTC; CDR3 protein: CASSLNDRVGYTF
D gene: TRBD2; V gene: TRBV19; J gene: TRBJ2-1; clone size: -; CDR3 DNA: TGTGCCACCTGGACTAGCGGGAGCGGTGAGCAGTTCTTC; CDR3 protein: CATWTSGSGEQFF
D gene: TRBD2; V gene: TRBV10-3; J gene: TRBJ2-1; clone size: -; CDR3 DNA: TGTGCCATCAGTGAGTCGAGGACTAGCGGAGTGACAGGTGAGCAGTTCTTC; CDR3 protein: CAISESRTSGVTGEQFF
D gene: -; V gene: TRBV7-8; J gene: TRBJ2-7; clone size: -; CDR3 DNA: TGTGCCAGCAGCTTAGAAGGGGACTTCGCCCCCTACGAGCAGTACTTC; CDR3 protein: CASSLEGDFAPYEQYF
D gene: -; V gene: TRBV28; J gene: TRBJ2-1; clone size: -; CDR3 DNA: TGTGCCAGCTCGACGGGTAGCGTAAACAATGAGCAGTTCTTC; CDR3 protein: CASSTGSVNNEQFF
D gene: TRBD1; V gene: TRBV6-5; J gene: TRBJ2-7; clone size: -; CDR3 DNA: TGTGCCAGCACCCCTTGGACAGGGGCTTCCGAGCAGTACTTC; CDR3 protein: CASTPWTGASEQYF
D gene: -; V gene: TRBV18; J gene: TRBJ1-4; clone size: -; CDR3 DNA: TGTGCCAGCTCACCCAGGGTAACTAATGAAAAACTGTTTTTT; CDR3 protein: CASSPRVTNEKLFF
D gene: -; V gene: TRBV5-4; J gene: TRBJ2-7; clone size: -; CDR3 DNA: TGTGCCAGCAGCCCGGGGGACTCCGACCGCCGGGTCGAGCAGTACTTC; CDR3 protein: CASSPGDSDRRVEQYF
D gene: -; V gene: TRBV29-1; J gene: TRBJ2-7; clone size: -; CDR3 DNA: TGCAGCGTTGAAGTCCAGGAGGTCGGCTACGAGCAGTACTTC; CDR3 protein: CSVEVQEVGYEQYF
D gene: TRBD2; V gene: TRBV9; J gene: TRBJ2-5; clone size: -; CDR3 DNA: TGTGCCAGCAGCGTAGCTGGAGGGAGGGAGGCCCAGTACTTC; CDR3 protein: CASSVAGGREAQYF
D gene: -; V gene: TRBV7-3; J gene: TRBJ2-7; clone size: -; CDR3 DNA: TGTGCCAGCAGCTCCACCTACGAGCAGTACTTC; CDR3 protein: CASSSTYEQYF
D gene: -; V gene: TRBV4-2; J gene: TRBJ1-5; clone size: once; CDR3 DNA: TGTGCCAGCAGCCAAGATATGAGAGGACAGCCCCAGCATTTT; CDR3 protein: CASSQDMRGQPQHF
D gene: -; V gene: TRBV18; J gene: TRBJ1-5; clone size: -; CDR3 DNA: TGTGCCAGCTCACCACGCCAGGGTGGCAATCAGCCCCAGCATTTT; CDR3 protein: CASSPRQGGNQPQHF
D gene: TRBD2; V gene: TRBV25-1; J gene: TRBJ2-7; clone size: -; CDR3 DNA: TGTGCCAGCAGTGAACCGGGACTAGCGGGAATTTCCTACGAGCAGTACTTC; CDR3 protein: CASSEPGLAGISYEQYF
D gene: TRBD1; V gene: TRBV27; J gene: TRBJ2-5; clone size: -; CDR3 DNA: TGTGCCAGCAGGGGGACCGGGACAGGGTATCTAGAGACCCAGTACTTC; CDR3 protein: CASRGTGTGYLETQYF
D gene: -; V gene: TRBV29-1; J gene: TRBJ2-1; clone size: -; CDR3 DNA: TGCAGCGTTGGTGCGGGAGCGACCGGGGGCGTCAATGAGCAGTTCTTC; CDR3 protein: CSVGAGATGGVNEQFF
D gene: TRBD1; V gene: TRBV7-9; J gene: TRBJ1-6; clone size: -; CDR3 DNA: TGTGCCAGCAGCTCCCCGGGACAGGGAGTTTCACCCCTCCACTTT; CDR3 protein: CASSSPGQGVSPLHF
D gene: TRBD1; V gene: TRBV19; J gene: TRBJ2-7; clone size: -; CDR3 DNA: TGTGCCAGTAGTATTGGGACAGCCGAGCAGTACTTC; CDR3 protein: CASSIGTAEQYF
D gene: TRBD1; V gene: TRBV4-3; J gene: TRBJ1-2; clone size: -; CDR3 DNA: TGCGCCAGCAGCCAAGAGACAGGGGGATTGGGCTACACCTTC; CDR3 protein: CASSQETGGLGYTF
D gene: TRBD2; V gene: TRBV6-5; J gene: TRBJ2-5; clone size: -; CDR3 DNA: TGTGCCAGCAGTTACTCGAGCGGGGGACCCCAAGAGACCCAGTACTTC; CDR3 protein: CASSYSSGGPQETQYF
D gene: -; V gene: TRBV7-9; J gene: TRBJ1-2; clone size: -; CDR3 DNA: TGTGCCAGCAGACGAGATGGGGGCTTAGTGAGTGGCTACACCTTC; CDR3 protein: CASRRDGGLVSGYTF
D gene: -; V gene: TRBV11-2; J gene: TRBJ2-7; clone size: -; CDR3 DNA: TGTGCCAGCAGCTTAGTTTGGGGAGGGGGTTCCTACGAGCAGTACTTC; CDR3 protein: CASSLVWGGGSYEQYF
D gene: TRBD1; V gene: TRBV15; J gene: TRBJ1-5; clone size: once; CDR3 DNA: TGTGCCACCAGCAGAAGGGGGCCTCAGCCCCAGCATTTT; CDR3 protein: CATSRRGPQPQHF